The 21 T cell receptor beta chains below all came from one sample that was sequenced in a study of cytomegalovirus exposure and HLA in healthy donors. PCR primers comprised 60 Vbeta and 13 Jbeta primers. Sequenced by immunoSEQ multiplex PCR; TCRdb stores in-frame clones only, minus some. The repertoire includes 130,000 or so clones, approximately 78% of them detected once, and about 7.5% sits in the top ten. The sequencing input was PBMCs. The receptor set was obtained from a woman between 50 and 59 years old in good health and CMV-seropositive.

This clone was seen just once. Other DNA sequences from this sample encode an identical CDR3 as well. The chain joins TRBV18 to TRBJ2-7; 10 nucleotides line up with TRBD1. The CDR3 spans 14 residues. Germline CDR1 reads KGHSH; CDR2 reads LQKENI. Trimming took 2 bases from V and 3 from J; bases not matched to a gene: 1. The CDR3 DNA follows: TGTGCCAGCTCACCAGGGACAGGGGACTACGAGCAGTACTTC. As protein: CASSPGTGDYEQYF.

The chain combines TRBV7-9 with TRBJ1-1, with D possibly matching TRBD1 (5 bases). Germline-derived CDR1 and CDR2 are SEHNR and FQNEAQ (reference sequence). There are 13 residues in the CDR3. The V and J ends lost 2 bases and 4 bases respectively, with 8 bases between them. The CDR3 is CASSLLGGTEAFF. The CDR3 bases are TGTGCCAGCAGCTTACTCGGGGGCACTGAAGCTTTCTTT.

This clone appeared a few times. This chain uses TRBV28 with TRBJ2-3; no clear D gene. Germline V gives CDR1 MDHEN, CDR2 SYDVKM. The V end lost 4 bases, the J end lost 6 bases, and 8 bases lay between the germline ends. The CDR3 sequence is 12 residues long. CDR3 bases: TGTGCCAGCAGTTATGGGCCCGATACGCAGTATTTT. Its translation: CASSYGPDTQYF.

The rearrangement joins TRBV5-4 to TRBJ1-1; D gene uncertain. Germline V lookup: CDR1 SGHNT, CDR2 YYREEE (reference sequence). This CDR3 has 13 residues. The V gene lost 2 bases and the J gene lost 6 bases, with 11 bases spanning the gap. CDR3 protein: CASSFHREAEAFF. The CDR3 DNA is TGTGCCAGCAGCTTTCATAGGGAGGCTGAAGCTTTCTTT.

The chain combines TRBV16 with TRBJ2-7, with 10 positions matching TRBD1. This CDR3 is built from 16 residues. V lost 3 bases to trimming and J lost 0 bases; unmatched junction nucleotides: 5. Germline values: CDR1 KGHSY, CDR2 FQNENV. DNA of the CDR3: TGTGCCAGCAGCCAGCCGCGGACAGGGGGCTCCTACGAGCAGTACTTC. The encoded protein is CASSQPRTGGSYEQYF.

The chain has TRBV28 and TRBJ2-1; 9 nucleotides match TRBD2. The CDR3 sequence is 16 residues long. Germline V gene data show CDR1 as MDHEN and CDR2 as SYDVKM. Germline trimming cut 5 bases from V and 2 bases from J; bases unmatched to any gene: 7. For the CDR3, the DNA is TGTGCCAGCAGTCCGGCGGGGGGGCGCGCCTACAATGAGCAGTTCTTC. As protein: CASSPAGGRAYNEQFF.

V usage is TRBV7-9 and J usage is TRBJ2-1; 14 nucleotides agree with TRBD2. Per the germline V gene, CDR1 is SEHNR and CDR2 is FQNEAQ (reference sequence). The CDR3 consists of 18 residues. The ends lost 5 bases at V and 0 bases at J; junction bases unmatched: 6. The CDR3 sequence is CASSPGLAGGGSYNEQFF. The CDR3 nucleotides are TGTGCCAGCAGCCCTGGACTAGCGGGAGGCGGCTCCTACAATGAGCAGTTCTTC.

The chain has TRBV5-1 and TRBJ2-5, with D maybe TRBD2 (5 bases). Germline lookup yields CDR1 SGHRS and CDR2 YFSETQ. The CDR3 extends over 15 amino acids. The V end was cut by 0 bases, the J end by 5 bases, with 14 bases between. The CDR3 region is CASSLEIQREETQYF. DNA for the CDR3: TGCGCCAGCAGCTTGGAGATCCAGAGGGAGGAGACCCAGTACTTC.

The CDR3 loop reads CASSRRSGTDTQYF. The CDR3 DNA reads TGCGCCAGCAGTCGTAGGTCAGGGACAGATACGCAGTATTTT. The V and J genes are TRBV10-2 and TRBJ2-3, with D perhaps matching TRBD1 (5 bases). The CDR3 consists of 14 residues. Trimming cost V 5 bases and J 3 bases, with 12 bases left between them. The V gene's germline CDR1 is WSHSY and CDR2 SAAADI.

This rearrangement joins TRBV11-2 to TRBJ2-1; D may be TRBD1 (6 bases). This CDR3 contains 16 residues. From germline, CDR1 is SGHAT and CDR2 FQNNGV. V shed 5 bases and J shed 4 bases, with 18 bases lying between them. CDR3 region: CASSPRDISEYNEQFF. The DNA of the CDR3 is TGTGCCAGCAGCCCCCGGGACATTTCGGAGTACAATGAGCAGTTCTTC.

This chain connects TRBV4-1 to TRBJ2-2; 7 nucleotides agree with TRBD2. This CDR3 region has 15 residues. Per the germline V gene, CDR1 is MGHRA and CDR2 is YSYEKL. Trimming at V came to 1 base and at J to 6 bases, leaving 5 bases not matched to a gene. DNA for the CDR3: TGCGCCAGCAGCCAAGGGCAGGGAGGGTCCGGGGAGCTGTTTTTT. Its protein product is CASSQGQGGSGELFF.

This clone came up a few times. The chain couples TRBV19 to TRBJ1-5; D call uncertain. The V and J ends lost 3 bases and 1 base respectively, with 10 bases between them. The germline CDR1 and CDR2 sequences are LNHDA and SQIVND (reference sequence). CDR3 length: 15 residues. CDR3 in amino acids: CASSILGRSNQPQHF. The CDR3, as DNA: TGTGCCAGTAGTATCCTCGGTCGGAGCAATCAGCCCCAGCATTTT.

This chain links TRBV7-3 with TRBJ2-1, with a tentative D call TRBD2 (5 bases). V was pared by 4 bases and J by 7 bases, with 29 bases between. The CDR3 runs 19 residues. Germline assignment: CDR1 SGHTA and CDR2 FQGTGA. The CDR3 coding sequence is TGTGCCAGCAGCTCTTACGCGAGACCTTCTTACGAGGGAGAGAATGAGCAGTTCTTC. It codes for CASSSYARPSYEGENEQFF.

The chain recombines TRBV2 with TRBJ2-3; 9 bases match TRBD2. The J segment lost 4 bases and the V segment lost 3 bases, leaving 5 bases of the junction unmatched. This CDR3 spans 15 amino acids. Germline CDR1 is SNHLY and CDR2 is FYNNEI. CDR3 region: CASSETSGGPDTQYF. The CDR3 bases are TGTGCCAGCAGTGAGACAAGCGGGGGGCCAGATACGCAGTATTTT.

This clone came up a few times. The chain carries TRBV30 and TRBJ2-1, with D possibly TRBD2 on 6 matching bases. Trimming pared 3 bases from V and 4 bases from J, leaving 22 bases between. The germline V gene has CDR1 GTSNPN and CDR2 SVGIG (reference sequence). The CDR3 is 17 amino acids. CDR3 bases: TGTGCCTGGAGCTTCCACCGTAGACGGACTATTTACAATGAGCAGTTCTTC. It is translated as CAWSFHRRRTIYNEQFF.

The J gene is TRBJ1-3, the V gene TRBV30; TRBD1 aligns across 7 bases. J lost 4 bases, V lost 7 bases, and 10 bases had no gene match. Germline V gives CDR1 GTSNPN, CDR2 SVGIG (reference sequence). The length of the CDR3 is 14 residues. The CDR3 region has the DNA TGTGCCTCTTCCGGGACAGCGTTGGGAAACACCATATATTTT. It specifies CASSGTALGNTIYF.

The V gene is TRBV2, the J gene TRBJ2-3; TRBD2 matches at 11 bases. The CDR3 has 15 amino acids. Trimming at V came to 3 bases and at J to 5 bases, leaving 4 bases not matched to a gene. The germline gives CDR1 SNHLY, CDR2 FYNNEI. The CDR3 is CASSDSGGAGDTQYF. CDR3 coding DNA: TGTGCCAGCAGTGATAGCGGGGGGGCAGGAGATACGCAGTATTTT. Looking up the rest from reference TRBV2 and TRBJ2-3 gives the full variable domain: EPEVTQTPSHQVTQMGQEVILRCVPISNHLYFYWYRQILGQKVEFLVSFYNNEISEKSEIFDDQFSVERPDGSNFTLKIRSTKLEDSAMYFCASSDSGGAGDTQYFGPGTRLTVL.

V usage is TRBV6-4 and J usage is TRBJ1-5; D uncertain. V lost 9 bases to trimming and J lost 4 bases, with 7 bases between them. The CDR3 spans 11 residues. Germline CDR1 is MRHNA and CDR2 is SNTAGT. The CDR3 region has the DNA TGTGCCAGAGAGAAGAATCAGCCCCAGCATTTT. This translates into CAREKNQPQHF.

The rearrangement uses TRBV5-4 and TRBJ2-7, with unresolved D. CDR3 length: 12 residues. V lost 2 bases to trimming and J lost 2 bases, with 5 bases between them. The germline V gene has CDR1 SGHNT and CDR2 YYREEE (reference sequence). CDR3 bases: TGTGCCAGCAGCTTCGGTGCCTACGAGCAGTACTTC. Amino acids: CASSFGAYEQYF. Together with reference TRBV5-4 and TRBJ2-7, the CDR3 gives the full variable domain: ETGVTQSPTHLIKTRGQQVTLRCSSQSGHNTVSWYQQALGQGPQFIFQYYREEENGRGNFPPRFSGLQFPNYSSELNVNALELDDSALYLCASSFGAYEQYFGPGTRLTVT.

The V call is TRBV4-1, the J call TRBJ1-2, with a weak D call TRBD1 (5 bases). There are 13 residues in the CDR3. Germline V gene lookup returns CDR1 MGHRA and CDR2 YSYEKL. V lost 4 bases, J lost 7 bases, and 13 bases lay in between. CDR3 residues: CASSPLGVSGYTF. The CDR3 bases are TGCGCCAGCAGCCCCTTAGGGGTCTCTGGCTACACCTTC.

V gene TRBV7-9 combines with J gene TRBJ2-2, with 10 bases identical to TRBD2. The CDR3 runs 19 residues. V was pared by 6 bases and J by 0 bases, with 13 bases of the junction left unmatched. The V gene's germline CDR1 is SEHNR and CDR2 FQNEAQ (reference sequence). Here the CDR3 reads CASSSLAGASTANTGELFF. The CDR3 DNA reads TGTGCCAGCAGTTCTCTAGCGGGGGCCTCTACCGCGAACACCGGGGAGCTGTTTTTT.